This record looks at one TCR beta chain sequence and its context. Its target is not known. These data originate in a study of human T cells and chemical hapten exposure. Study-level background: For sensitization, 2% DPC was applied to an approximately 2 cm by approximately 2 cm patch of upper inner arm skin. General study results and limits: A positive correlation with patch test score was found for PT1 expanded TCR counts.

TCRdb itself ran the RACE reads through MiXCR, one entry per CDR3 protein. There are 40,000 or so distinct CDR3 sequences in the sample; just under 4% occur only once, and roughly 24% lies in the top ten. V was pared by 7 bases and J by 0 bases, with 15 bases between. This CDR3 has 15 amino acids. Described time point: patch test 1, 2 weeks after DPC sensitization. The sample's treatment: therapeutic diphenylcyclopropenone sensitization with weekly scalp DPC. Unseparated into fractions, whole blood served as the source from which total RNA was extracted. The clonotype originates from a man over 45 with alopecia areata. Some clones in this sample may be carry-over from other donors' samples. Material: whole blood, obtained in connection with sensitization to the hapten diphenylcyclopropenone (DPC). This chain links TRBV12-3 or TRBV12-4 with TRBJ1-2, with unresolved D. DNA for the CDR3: TGTGCCAGCACCCAAAGTCAGATAGCTAACTATGGCTACACCTTC. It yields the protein CASTQSQIANYGYTF.